This TCR beta chain is from a study of HIV-infected patients and healthy controls. There are 14 residues in the CDR3. CDR1 and CDR2 (germline): GTSNPN, SVGIG (reference sequence). The V and J ends lost 0 bases and 4 bases respectively, with 10 bases between them. Findings and limits, study-wide: Significant mean usage differences between HIV-infected patients and controls involved eight alpha and eight beta V genes. HIV+ repertoires were severely depleted of MAIT alpha-chain CDR3s, unlike healthy controls.

cDNA was made from roughly 500 ng RNA using alpha and beta constant primers. Separate chain-specific third strand synthesis with multiplexing indices produced the alpha and beta libraries. Each molecule carried a 12-nucleotide identifier made of two joined random hexamers added before amplification. TCRdb redid the calling of the 5' RACE reads with MiXCR, one entry per CDR3 protein. The sample has around 16,000 distinct CDR3 sequences, 9.4% seen once. No cell fractionation was done, so the repertoire covers all unsorted peripheral blood T cells. About 40% of the ten uninfected healthy control donors were sampled twice, two to three months apart. A note on this clonotype: What it recognizes is unknown.

The chain employs TRBV30 and TRBJ1-5; a possible D gene is TRBD1 (5 bases). The sequence was collected from an adult in good health. Material: blood. The CDR3 loop reads CAWSVGTDNQPQHF. CDR3 in DNA: TGTGCCTGGAGTGTAGGGACGGATAATCAGCCCCAGCATTTT.